This T cell receptor (beta chain) was identified during a study of T cell responses to AZD1222 COVID-19 vaccine. Details on this clone: The antigen remains unidentified.

Sequencing used immunoSEQ multiplex PCR; TCRdb keeps in-frame clones, though not all of them. The table includes over 130,000 clones, around nine tenths detected once. Study observations and caveats: A rise in Spike-specific TCR breadth and depth followed two AZD1222 doses.

The sequenced sample was peripheral blood, obtained on day 0 of AZD1222 vaccination. This sequence originates from an adult in good health.

This CDR3 is CASSVGVASGSTDTQYF. DNA of the CDR3: TGTGCCAGCAGCGTGGGGGTGGCTAGCGGTAGCACAGATACGCAGTATTTT. The chain recombines TRBV9 with TRBJ2-3; 7 bases are a match to TRBD2. V dropped 2 bases and J dropped 0; count of bases not matched to a gene: 9. The CDR3 covers 17 residues. Germline CDR1 and CDR2: SGDLS and YYNGEE. Full variable domain (remainder filled in from reference TRBV9 and TRBJ2-3): DSGVTQTPKHLITATGQRVTLRCSPRSGDLSVYWYQQSLDQGLQFLIQYYNGEERAKGNILERFSAQQFPDLHSELNLSSLELGDSALYFCASSVGVASGSTDTQYFGPGTRLTVL.